Presented here are 21 T cell receptor beta chains from one specimen sequenced in a study of blood T cell repertoires in COVID-19. Assay used: immunoSEQ multiplex PCR; TCRdb lists only in-frame clones, some missing. The data contain about 220,000 clones, around four fifths of them singletons. The sample consisted of PBMCs or T cells enriched from blood (not recorded which). Every receptor here comes from a man in his forties who had recovered from COVID-19.

With respect to this clone: Compared with germline, one end of the junction differs, possibly owing to a read error. This chain joins TRBV20-1 and TRBJ2-7; no definite D call. This CDR3 has 16 residues. Germline V gene sequence: CDR1 DFQATT, CDR2 SNEGSKA (reference sequence). As DNA, the CDR3 is TGCAGTGCTAGTGCCTCGGGTAGCATATTCTCCTACGAGCAGTATTTC. It specifies CSASASGSIFSYEQYF.

The chain employs TRBV7-9 and TRBJ1-1; 12 bases are shared with TRBD1. Germline CDR1 is SEHNR and CDR2 is FQNEAQ (reference sequence). V gave up 4 bases and J gave up 0 bases; unmatched junction bases: 9. CDR3 length: 18 residues. The CDR3 region has the DNA TGTGCCAGCAGCTCCCCGGGACAGGGGGCAATCATGAACACTGAAGCTTTCTTT. Amino acid sequence: CASSSPGQGAIMNTEAFF.

The rearrangement uses TRBV7-6 and TRBJ1-6; D call uncertain. The CDR3 extends over 15 amino acids. With 0 bases removed from V and 6 bases from J, the gap between germline ends came to 9 bases. Germline V lookup: CDR1 SGHVS, CDR2 FNYEAQ. The CDR3 coding sequence is TGTGCCAGCAGCTTAGCAGGGAGAGTTAATTCACCCCTCCACTTT. The encoded protein is CASSLAGRVNSPLHF.

The rearrangement joins TRBV9 to TRBJ1-3; D is undetermined. V lost 3 bases and J 0 bases, leaving 13 bases between the germline ends. CDR1 and CDR2 from the germline V gene are SGDLS and YYNGEE. This CDR3 is 16 amino acids long. The DNA for the CDR3 is TGTGCCAGCAGCGAAAGGTGGCAGGTCTCTGGAAACACCATATATTTT. Translated: CASSERWQVSGNTIYF. Variable domain in full (rest from reference TRBV9 and TRBJ1-3): DSGVTQTPKHLITATGQRVTLRCSPRSGDLSVYWYQQSLDQGLQFLIQYYNGEERAKGNILERFSAQQFPDLHSELNLSSLELGDSALYFCASSERWQVSGNTIYFGEGSWLTVV.

The rearrangement uses TRBV27 and TRBJ1-5; D perhaps matches TRBD1 (5 bases). There are 16 residues in the CDR3. Trimming removed 2 bases from V and 0 bases from J, with 11 bases in between. Germline V gene lookup returns CDR1 MNHEY and CDR2 SMNVEV (reference sequence). The CDR3 loop reads CASSLRTPYSNQPQHF. Here the CDR3 DNA reads TGTGCCAGCAGTTTAAGGACACCTTATAGCAATCAGCCCCAGCATTTT.

The V call is TRBV4-1, the J call TRBJ2-1, with 8 bases fitting TRBD2. The CDR3 is made up of 13 amino acids. Germline V lookup: CDR1 MGHRA, CDR2 YSYEKL. With 5 bases clipped from V and 9 bases from J, the junction kept 6 bases outside the gene matches. DNA for the CDR3: TGCGCCAGCAGCTGGCGGGAGGACTCTGAGCAGTTCTTC. Its translation is CASSWREDSEQFF.

This chain connects TRBV3-1 (or the pseudogene TRBV3-2) to TRBJ2-2, with D tentatively TRBD2 (6 bases). Germline V gives CDR1 LGHDT, CDR2 YNNKEL (reference sequence). The V gene lost 5 bases and the J gene lost 2 bases, with 12 bases spanning the gap. The CDR3 extends over 15 amino acids. CDR3 sequence reads: CASSVRDLNTGELFF. The CDR3 nucleotides are TGTGCCAGCAGCGTTAGGGACTTAAACACCGGGGAGCTGTTTTTT.

The rearrangement links TRBV29-1 to TRBJ1-2; D gene unclear. CDR3 length equals 13 residues. Germline CDR1 SQVTM, CDR2 ANQGSEA. V shed 4 bases and J shed 4 bases, with 13 bases lying between them. DNA of the CDR3: TGCAGCGTTGGACAAGACCGCGCCTATGGCTACACCTTC. This codes for CSVGQDRAYGYTF.

This clone was counted only a few times. The V and J genes are TRBV6-5 and TRBJ2-7; D ambiguous. The CDR3 covers 15 residues. The germline gives CDR1 MNHEY, CDR2 SVGAGI. The ends were cut back, 3 bases at V and 1 base at J, with 13 bases in the middle. The CDR3 spells CASSYSTAGSYEQYF. CDR3 nucleotides: TGTGCCAGCAGTTATTCCACAGCAGGTTCCTACGAGCAGTACTTC.

A remark on this clone: Other DNA variants within this sample encode the same CDR3. The chain links TRBV7-2 to TRBJ1-3, with D possibly being TRBD1 (6 bases). Trimming pared 3 bases from V and 1 base from J, leaving 7 bases between. Germline CDR1 and CDR2: SGHTA and FQGNSA. This CDR3 contains 14 residues. The CDR3 protein is CASSLDSSGNTIYF. The CDR3 DNA reads TGTGCCAGCAGCTTGGACAGTTCTGGAAACACCATATATTTT. The variable domain in full, with the rest retrieved from reference TRBV7-2 and TRBJ1-3, is GAGVSQSPSNKVTEKGKDVELRCDPISGHTALYWYRQSLGQGLEFLIYFQGNSAPDKSGLPSDRFSAERTGGSVSTLTIQRTQQEDSAVYLCASSLDSSGNTIYFGEGSWLTVV.

The chain is built from TRBV5-6 and TRBJ2-2; 8 bases are shared with TRBD2. The V gene end was trimmed by 3 bases and the J gene end by 2 bases; junction bases not matched to a gene: 12. CDR1 SGHDT and CDR2 YYEEEE come from the germline V gene. The CDR3 is made up of 18 amino acids. CDR3 region: CASSWVRSGGANTGELFF. CDR3 coding DNA: TGTGCCAGCAGCTGGGTGAGGAGCGGGGGCGCAAACACCGGGGAGCTGTTTTTT.

The rearrangement uses TRBV28 and TRBJ1-4, with D uncertain. The CDR3 spans 13 residues. Germline CDR1 is MDHEN and CDR2 is SYDVKM. V lost 5 bases and J lost 7, with 11 bases in between. The CDR3 loop is CASSALWLEKLFF. The CDR3 bases are TGTGCCAGCAGTGCCCTCTGGCTTGAAAAACTGTTTTTT.

This clone occurred a few times. This rearrangement joins TRBV24-1 to TRBJ2-1; 9 nucleotides agree with TRBD1. Germline V gene lookup returns CDR1 KGHDR and CDR2 SFDVKD. V lost 2 bases, J lost 4 bases, and 5 bases stayed unmatched. CDR3 length: 16 amino acids. Here the CDR3 reads CATSDSGQGNYNEQFF. CDR3 nucleotides: TGTGCCACCAGTGATTCCGGACAGGGGAATTACAATGAGCAGTTCTTC.

The CDR3 sequence: CASSTTDYNEQFF. The CDR3, as DNA: TGTGCCAGCAGTACGACAGATTACAATGAGCAGTTCTTC. V usage is TRBV25-1 and J usage is TRBJ2-1; TRBD1 is a possible D gene (5 bases). The ends were cut back, 5 bases at V and 4 bases at J, with 9 bases in the middle. CDR1 and CDR2 (germline): MGHDK, SYGVNS. The length of the CDR3 is 13 residues.

The rearrangement joins TRBV5-5 to TRBJ2-7; no firm D call. Between the trimmed V and J ends, which lost 4 bases and 4 bases, there was a span of 18 bases. The CDR3 contains 15 residues. Germline CDR1 reads SGHKS; CDR2 reads YYEKEE (reference sequence). CDR3 DNA: TGTGCCAGCAGCCCACGCGCGGCGACCGGGTACGAGCAGTACTTC. It is translated as CASSPRAATGYEQYF. The variable domain in full, with the rest retrieved from reference TRBV5-5 and TRBJ2-7, is DAGVTQSPTHLIKTRGQQVTLRCSPISGHKSVSWYQQVLGQGPQFIFQYYEKEERGRGNFPDRFSARQFPNYSSELNVNALLLGDSALYLCASSPRAATGYEQYFGPGTRLTVT.

The rearrangement links TRBV30 to TRBJ2-7; 7 nucleotides agree with TRBD1. Germline V lookup: CDR1 GTSNPN, CDR2 SVGIG (reference sequence). The J segment lost 4 bases and the V segment lost 5 bases, leaving 5 bases of the junction unmatched. This CDR3 has 12 residues. CDR3 residues: CAWRQGGYEQYF. Here the CDR3 DNA reads TGTGCCTGGCGACAGGGCGGGTACGAGCAGTACTTC.

The gene calls are TRBV18 and TRBJ2-1; D perhaps matches TRBD1 (6 bases). Deletions cut 3 bases from V and 7 bases from J, with 13 bases between. Germline V gene lookup returns CDR1 KGHSH and CDR2 LQKENI. This CDR3 is built from 14 residues. CDR3 DNA: TGTGCCAGCTCACCGTTGGCAGGGGAGAATGAGCAGTTCTTC. This codes for CASSPLAGENEQFF. The variable domain in full, with the rest retrieved from reference TRBV18 and TRBJ2-1, is NAGVMQNPRHLVRRRGQEARLRCSPMKGHSHVYWYRQLPEEGLKFMVYLQKENIIDESGMPKERFSAEFPKEGPSILRIQQVVRGDSAAYFCASSPLAGENEQFFGPGTRLTVL.

The gene calls are TRBV4-1 and TRBJ2-5; D perhaps matches TRBD1 (7 bases). This CDR3 has 14 amino acids. V was trimmed by 2 bases and J by 4 bases, leaving 11 bases between them. Germline CDR1 reads MGHRA; CDR2 reads YSYEKL. The DNA of the CDR3 is TGCGCCAGCAGCCAAAGGCAGGGGGGAGAGACCCAGTACTTC. As protein: CASSQRQGGETQYF.

J is TRBJ1-2 and V is TRBV2; D may be TRBD1 (6 bases). The CDR3 has 15 residues. Trimming cost V 1 base and J 4 bases, with 13 bases left between them. CDR1 and CDR2 from the germline V gene are SNHLY and FYNNEI. CDR3 protein: CASSEGVRGGYGYTF. The CDR3 region has the DNA TGTGCCAGCAGTGAAGGCGTAAGGGGGGGCTATGGCTACACCTTC.

This clone was seen only once. The J gene is TRBJ2-7, the V gene TRBV7-9, with 11 bases that match TRBD1. The V and J ends lost 1 base and 9 bases, in that order; junction bases with no gene match: 5. The CDR3 has 14 amino acids. Germline assignment: CDR1 SEHNR and CDR2 FQNEAQ (reference sequence). The CDR3 sequence: CASSLGGQGVVQYF. The CDR3 DNA is TGTGCCAGCAGCTTAGGGGGACAGGGGGTTGTGCAGTACTTC.

This clone was picked up one time. This chain connects TRBV7-2 to TRBJ1-1; D call uncertain. CDR1 is SGHTA, CDR2 FQGNSA, per germline. This CDR3 is 16 amino acids long. V lost 1 base to trimming and J lost 0 bases, with 12 bases between them. In DNA form, the CDR3 reads TGTGCCAGCAGCTTAGTAGGAGGACGTATGAACACTGAAGCTTTCTTT. Its protein is CASSLVGGRMNTEAFF.